This TCR beta chain was found in a study of memory CD4+ T cells and cytomegalovirus serostatus. Study-wide results and limits: CMV serostatus prediction reached median AUC about 0.96, or 0.93 with US-trained model.

Trimming removed 7 bases from V and 4 bases from J; junction bases left unmatched: 4. The V gene's germline CDR1 is SNHLY and CDR2 FYNNEI. The CDR3 spans 14 residues. The sort gate was single viable CD3+CD4+CD8-CD45RO+ cells for memory CD4+ T cells. The sample holds one count of this clone. Its antigen is currently unknown. Per the original data handling: After removing out-of-frame reads, 2 million to 2.5 million distinct TCRbeta sequences remained. Sequencing used immunoSEQ multiplex PCR; TCRdb keeps in-frame clones, though not all of them. That table supplies the V and J calls and clone size; D and trimming were determined from the DNA. Of 55,000 to 65,000 clones listed, 80% to 90% are singletons.

V and J are TRBV2 and TRBJ2-2; 9 bases map to TRBD2. Specimen: memory CD4+ T cells from blood. The sequence was collected from an adult in good health and CMV-seronegative. Here the CDR3 reads CASTGLAPTGELFF. CDR3 nucleotide sequence: TGTGCCAGCACCGGACTAGCGCCCACCGGGGAGCTGTTTTTT.